This TCR beta chain appears in the sequencing data of a study of molecular identifiers for immune sequencing clone quantification. Overall study findings and caveats: Barcodes shared by identical TCR molecules could lead to underestimated sizes of highly expanded clones. One cell's worth of spiked Jurkat TCR RNA was reportedly detectable among 850,000 to 1,000,000 naive cells.

Trimming stripped 5 bases from V and 4 bases from J, with 14 bases between. CDR1 and CDR2 from the germline V gene are DFQATT and SNEGSKA (reference sequence). The length of the CDR3 is 13 residues. This clonotype came up many times. What it binds is not known. From the PCR reads, TCRdb called clonotypes with MiXCR, one entry per CDR3 protein. The sample has some 580,000 distinct CDR3 sequences; over 25% are singletons. This chain links TRBV20-1 with TRBJ2-5, with D possibly matching TRBD2 (6 bases). The receptor's source is a human donor in good health. Some libraries in this study had Jurkat cell RNA spiked in. Sequenced material: naive CD8+ T cells from blood, with Jurkat cell RNA spiked in. Described subset: FACS-sorted CD8+CD4-CCR7+CD45RA+ naive T cells. The CDR3, as DNA: TGCAGTGCTTTCGGGGGTTTTGGAGAGACCCAGTACTTC. It encodes CSAFGGFGETQYF.